Reported below is one TCR beta chain. Its antigen remains unidentified. This specimen belongs to a study of cytomegalovirus exposure and HLA in healthy donors. General observations from the study: Association of a missense DCLRE1C variant with TCR beta V- and J-gene trimming was reported in a later analysis. Confirmation was obtained in vitro that a few CMV-associated chains are specific for CMV antigens.

Primers: 60 Vbeta forward and 13 Jbeta reverse. TCRdb's copy holds only in-frame clones and misses some; the assay was immunoSEQ multiplex PCR. The sample has about 130,000 clones, around four fifths seen once. Trimming cost V 7 bases and J 6 bases; bases outside gene matches: 10. The CDR3 sequence is 16 residues long. Per the germline V gene, CDR1 is MDHEN and CDR2 is SYDVKM. The chain uses TRBV28 and TRBJ2-2; TRBD2 matches 11 bases. The TCR originated in a man aged 18 to 29 in good health and CMV-seropositive. The source material was PBMCs. The chain's CDR3 is CASTPASGGSSGELFF. The CDR3 nucleotides are TGTGCCAGCACCCCGGCTAGCGGGGGGTCCTCCGGGGAGCTGTTTTTT.